The 8 T cell receptor beta chains listed next were all sequenced from one sample in a study of tumor and adjacent non-tumor tissue in lung cancer. Three rounds of nested PCR, following a modified ARM-PCR protocol, produced the TCRbeta library. TCRdb called the multiplex PCR reads again in MiXCR, with one record for every CDR3 protein. The sample shows roughly 65,000 distinct CDR3 sequences, roughly 60% of them seen only once. RNA was extracted from bulk tissue without any cell sorting. The specimen sequenced was lung tumor tissue. The receptor set was obtained from a man aged 45-65 years with non-small cell lung cancer.

This clonotype was seen once. The CDR3 region is CASSQDGTDLRTEAFF. CDR3 DNA sequence: TGTGCCAGCAGCCAAGATGGGACCGACTTAAGAACTGAAGCTTTCTTT. The gene calls are TRBV4-2 and TRBJ1-1, with a weak D call TRBD1 (5 bases). The germline gives CDR1 LGHNA, CDR2 YNFKEQ. This CDR3 region has 16 residues. Trimming cost V 0 bases and J 5 bases, with 16 bases left between them.

Details on this clonotype: The conserved phenylalanine or tryptophan is not found at the CDR3 terminus, so this likely reflects a read error. The chain links TRBV6-2 or TRBV6-3 to TRBJ1-6; D remains unclear. The V gene's germline CDR1 is MNHEY and CDR2 SVGEGT. The CDR3 sequence is 14 residues long. Trimming shortened V by 6 bases and J by 10 bases, and 16 bases separated the two germline ends. CDR3 amino acids: CASSEHGFVSPLHI. The CDR3 DNA is TGTGCCAGCAGCGAACATGGATTTGTATCACCCCTCCACATT.

The sample holds many counts of this clonotype. The chain combines TRBV14 with TRBJ2-7; D tentatively reads TRBD1 or TRBD2 (6 bases each). The V gene's germline CDR1 is SGHDN and CDR2 FVKESK. The CDR3 extends over 13 amino acids. Trimming pared 4 bases from V and 6 bases from J, leaving 13 bases between. CDR3 nucleotide sequence: TGTGCCAGCAGCCGCATAGGGGGGTCCGAGCAGTACTTC. It encodes CASSRIGGSEQYF.

The chain couples TRBV11-3 to TRBJ2-1; D not resolved. The CDR3 sequence is 13 residues long. Germline CDR1 and CDR2: SGHNT and YENEEA. DNA for the CDR3: TGTGCGAGTAGCTTAGGAAGCTGGAATGAGCAGTTCTTC. Translated, it gives CASSLGSWNEQFF.

Concerning this clonotype: Lacking the conserved final phenylalanine or tryptophan, this CDR3 likely reflects a read error. This sequence joins TRBV11-3 and TRBJ2-1, with TRBD2 matching over 9 bases. V was pared by 1 base and J by 8 bases, with 12 bases of the junction left unmatched. The CDR3 is 17 residues long. CDR1 and CDR2 from the germline V gene are SGHNT and YENEEA. The CDR3 sequence is CASSLGVSGGQGDEQFL. CDR3 coding DNA: TGTGCCAGCAGCTTAGGGGTTAGCGGGGGACAAGGCGATGAGCAGTTCCTC.

As to this clonotype: A much larger clone differs by one base, so this may be a read error. The gene calls are TRBV6-5 and TRBJ1-5, with D possibly TRBD1 on 5 matching bases. CDR1 and CDR2 (germline): MNHEY, SVGAGI. CDR3 length: 15 amino acids. V was pared by 6 bases and J by 3 bases, with 15 bases between. Written as DNA, the CDR3 is TGTGCCAGCAGCCGGGACTCGTATAACAATCAGCCCCAGCATTTT. This translates into CASSRDSYNNQPQHF.

Remarks on this clonotype: Because the CDR3 is missing its conserved closing phenylalanine or tryptophan, this is likely a read error. The chain links TRBV6-5 to TRBJ2-2; D perhaps matches TRBD2 (5 bases). The germline V gene has CDR1 MNHEY and CDR2 SVGAGI. Trimming took 6 bases from V and 7 from J, leaving 15 bases between them. The CDR3 covers 14 residues. The CDR3 here is CASRVGRFIGELFS. The CDR3 coding sequence is TGTGCCAGCAGGGTGGGGAGATTCATCGGGGAGCTGTTTTCT.

This clonotype was counted ten times or more. The CDR3 region has the DNA TGTGCCAGCACTTTGAGGGCTCGAGATCAGCCCCAGCATTTT. Translation: CASTLRARDQPQHF. The gene calls are TRBV6-1 and TRBJ1-5; D remains unclear. This CDR3 is 14 amino acids long. V was shortened by 7 bases and J by 5 bases, with 15 bases between the two germline ends. From germline, CDR1 is MNHNS and CDR2 SASEGT.